This T cell receptor (beta chain) was identified during a study of T cell repertoires in cytomegalovirus infection. As to this clonotype: The antigen is unknown.

TCRdb called the reads again in MiXCR, with one record for every CDR3 protein. The table lists around 100,000 distinct CDR3 sequences, over 30% of them singletons, with less than 45% in the top ten. Trimming removed 2 bases from V and 5 bases from J, with 12 bases in between. Germline CDR1 is LNHNV and CDR2 is YYDKDF (reference sequence). The CDR3 sequence is 14 residues long. The sample here was CD8+ T cells from cultured PBMCs, taken from culture after CMV antigen stimulation. The sequence derives from a human donor in good health (CMV status not recorded). Some clones in this sample may be carry-over from other donors' samples. The V and J genes are TRBV15 and TRBJ1-2, with a weak D call TRBD1 (6 bases). DNA of the CDR3: TGTGCCACCAGCAGAATACAGGGATTATATGGCTACACCTTC. As protein: CATSRIQGLYGYTF.